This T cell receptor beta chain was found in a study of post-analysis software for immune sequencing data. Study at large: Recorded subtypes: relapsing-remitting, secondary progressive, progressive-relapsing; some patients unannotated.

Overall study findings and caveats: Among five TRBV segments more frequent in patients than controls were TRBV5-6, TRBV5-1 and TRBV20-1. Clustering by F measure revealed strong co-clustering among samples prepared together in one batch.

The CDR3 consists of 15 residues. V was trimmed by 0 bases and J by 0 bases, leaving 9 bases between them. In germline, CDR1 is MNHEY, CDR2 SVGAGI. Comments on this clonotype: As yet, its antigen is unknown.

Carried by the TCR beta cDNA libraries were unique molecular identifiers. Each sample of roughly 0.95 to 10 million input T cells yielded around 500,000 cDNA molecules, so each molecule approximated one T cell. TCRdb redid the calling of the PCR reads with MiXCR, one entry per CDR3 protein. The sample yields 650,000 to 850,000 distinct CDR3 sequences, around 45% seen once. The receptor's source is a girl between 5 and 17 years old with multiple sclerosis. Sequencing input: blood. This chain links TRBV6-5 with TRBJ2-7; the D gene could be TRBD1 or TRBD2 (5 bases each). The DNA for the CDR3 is TGTGCCAGCAGTTACTCCTTGGGGGACTCCTACGAGCAGTACTTC. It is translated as CASSYSLGDSYEQYF.